These T cell receptor beta chains were read from a single sample in a study of blood T cells in healthy people across ages. Via MiXCR, TCRdb re-called the 5' RACE reads, giving one row per CDR3 protein. The repertoire holds 380,000 or so distinct CDR3 sequences, with approximately 47% as singletons. The sequenced material came from blood. The source is a man in his sixties in good health. Each CDR3 is given with its conserved first and last residue. A D gene is named only where the DNA matches it firmly. A row's size may be missing; if present it is once, few, many or a size class.

CDR3 protein	CDR3 DNA	clone size	V gene	J gene	D gene
CATSRDIGANEQFF	TGTGCCACCAGCAGAGACATAGGGGCAAATGAGCAGTTCTTC	NA	TRBV15	TRBJ2-1	NA
CASSTGTGGTDTQYF	TGTGCCAGCAGTACTGGGACAGGGGGCACAGATACGCAGTATTTT	NA	TRBV6-1	TRBJ2-3	TRBD1
CASSQDEEDSYNEQFF	TGTGCCAGCAGCCAAGATGAGGAGGACTCCTACAATGAGCAGTTCTTC	few	TRBV4-2	TRBJ2-1	NA
CARLLTMNPLVSKEKLFF	TGTGCCAGATTGTTGACCATGAATCCCCTGGTGTCGAAGGAAAAACTGTTTTTT	once	TRBV6-4	TRBJ1-4	NA
CSVVYRGRGGTEAFF	TGCAGCGTTGTCTATAGGGGACGGGGGGGCACTGAAGCTTTCTTT	NA	TRBV29-1	TRBJ1-1	NA
CASSQSSTSLYF	TGTGCCAGCAGCCAAAGTTCTACGAGTCTGTACTTC	few	TRBV7-2	TRBJ2-7	NA
CASSGGLLYNEQFF	TGTGCCAGCAGCGGGGGACTACTGTACAATGAGCAGTTCTTC	NA	TRBV6-5	TRBJ2-1	TRBD2
CASILGAWYEQYF	NA	NA	TRBV27	TRBJ2-5	NA
CASSGVFLDRAYNEQFF	TGTGCCAGCAGCGGGGTCTTTCTGGACAGGGCCTACAATGAGCAGTTCTTC	NA	TRBV13	TRBJ2-1	TRBD1
CASSRLGEGDTQYF	TGTGCCAGCAGCCGCCTCGGAGAGGGGGATACGCAGTATTTT	once	TRBV14	TRBJ2-3	NA
CASSFQFLTDTQYF	TGTGCCAGCAGTTTCCAATTTCTAACAGATACGCAGTATTTT	few	TRBV28	TRBJ2-3	NA
CASSPPGDLAYEQYF	TGTGCCAGCAGTCCGCCCGGGGACTTAGCCTACGAGCAGTACTTC	many	TRBV28	TRBJ2-7	NA
CASSLEGLDEQFF	TGCGCCAGCAGCTTGGAAGGGTTAGATGAGCAGTTCTTC	NA	TRBV5-1	TRBJ2-1	NA
CASSPRQGSSETQYF	TGTGCCAGCTCACCACGACAGGGTTCCTCGGAGACCCAGTACTTC	NA	TRBV18	TRBJ2-5	TRBD1
CASSKRRGRNTEAFF	TGTGCCAGCAGCAAAAGACGGGGGCGGAACACTGAAGCTTTCTTT	NA	TRBV6-2/TRBV6-3	TRBJ1-1	NA
CASSAPGQLAEQFF	TGTGCCAGCAGCGCTCCGGGACAGCTAGCTGAGCAGTTCTTC	NA	TRBV6-5	TRBJ2-1	TRBD1
CASSTGLPRTTDTQYF	TGTGCCAGCAGCACGGGACTTCCCAGAACCACAGATACGCAGTATTTT	NA	TRBV7-8	TRBJ2-3	NA
CASSETSGGINEQFF	TGTGCCAGCAGTGAGACTAGCGGGGGGATCAATGAGCAGTTCTTC	NA	TRBV2	TRBJ2-1	TRBD2
CASSLSASSYEQYF	TGTGCCAGCAGCTTATCGGCAAGCTCCTACGAGCAGTACTTC	NA	TRBV7-3	TRBJ2-7	NA
CAISRPLQGVAADTQYF	TGTGCCATCAGTCGCCCTTTACAGGGTGTCGCGGCAGATACGCAGTATTTT	few	TRBV10-3	TRBJ2-3	NA
CATTKTGGFSTDTQYF	TGTGCCACCACGAAAACAGGGGGCTTTAGCACAGATACGCAGTATTTT	NA	TRBV4-2	TRBJ2-3	TRBD1
CASSLVTGWNEQFF	TGTGCCAGCAGCTTGGTTACAGGGTGGAATGAGCAGTTCTTC	NA	TRBV5-6	TRBJ2-1	NA
CASSSPLAGQYNEQFF	TGTGCCAGCAGTTCCCCCTTAGCGGGACAATACAATGAGCAGTTCTTC	NA	TRBV28	TRBJ2-1	TRBD2
CASSRRSGGAGNEQFF	TGTGCCAGCAGCCGACGTAGCGGGGGGGCCGGGAATGAGCAGTTCTTC	NA	TRBV7-3	TRBJ2-1	TRBD2
CATSRDLTRAGYTF	TGTGCCACCAGCAGAGATCTGACAAGAGCTGGCTACACCTTC	once	TRBV15	TRBJ1-2	NA
CSATITGGTEAFF	TGCAGTGCTACTATTACAGGGGGGACTGAAGCTTTCTTT	NA	TRBV20-1	TRBJ1-1	TRBD1
CSARGTSVGEQFF	TGCAGTGCTAGAGGAACTAGCGTAGGTGAGCAGTTCTTC	NA	TRBV20-1	TRBJ2-1	TRBD2
CASSPVGTEAFF	TGTGCCAGCAGCCCGGTAGGCACTGAAGCTTTCTTT	few	TRBV7-2	TRBJ1-1	NA
CAGKKSGGSETQYF	TGTGCCGGCAAAAAATCCGGGGGATCGGAGACCCAGTACTTC	NA	TRBV6-5	TRBJ2-5	NA
CASSQDSGGETQYF	TGTGCCAGCAGCCAAGATAGCGGAGGAGAGACCCAGTACTTC	many	TRBV4-2	TRBJ2-5	NA
CASSSDGSRFNEQFF	TGTGCCAGCAGCTCGGACGGATCAAGGTTCAATGAGCAGTTCTTC	many	TRBV7-2	TRBJ2-1	NA
CASSLGQRPPYEQYF	TGTGCCAGCAGCTTGGGGCAGCGGCCTCCCTACGAGCAGTACTTC	few	TRBV11-2	TRBJ2-7	NA
CASSLTTGPYEQYF	TGTGCCAGCAGTTTAACGACAGGGCCCTACGAGCAGTACTTC	NA	TRBV27	TRBJ2-7	TRBD1
CASSYWANEKLFF	TGTGCCAGCAGTTATTGGGCGAATGAAAAACTGTTTTTT	once	TRBV6-2/TRBV6-3	TRBJ1-4	NA
CAWRWASNNSPLHF	TGTGCCTGGAGATGGGCATCCAATAATTCACCCCTCCACTTT	many	TRBV30	TRBJ1-6	NA
CASSPPARGPSYNEQFF	TGTGCCAGCAGTCCCCCCGCCCGGGGGCCTTCCTACAATGAGCAGTTCTTC	few	TRBV12-3/TRBV12-4	TRBJ2-1	NA
CSVEWNGPTNYGYTF	TGCAGCGTTGAATGGAACGGGCCCACTAACTATGGCTACACCTTC	few	TRBV29-1	TRBJ1-2	NA
CASSQVGLTDSGANVLTF	TGTGCCAGCAGCCAAGTGGGCTTAACTGACTCTGGGGCCAACGTCCTGACTTTC	few	TRBV4-2	TRBJ2-6	NA
CASSLREGAPDTQYF	TGTGCCAGCAGCTTGAGGGAGGGCGCCCCAGATACGCAGTATTTT	NA	TRBV7-2	TRBJ2-3	TRBD2
CASSLKGRDRYF	TGTGCCAGCAGTTTAAAAGGCCGGGATCGGTACTTC	few	TRBV12-3/TRBV12-4	TRBJ2-4	NA
CASSQDHLAGNTGELFF	TGTGCCAGCAGCCAAGATCACCTAGCGGGGAACACCGGGGAGCTGTTTTTT	NA	TRBV3-1	TRBJ2-2	TRBD2
CSAREASGVVEETQYF	TGCAGTGCTAGAGAGGCTAGCGGGGTCGTTGAAGAGACCCAGTACTTC	NA	TRBV20-1	TRBJ2-5	TRBD2
CSASKGRSSDTQYF	TGCAGTGCTAGCAAGGGTCGAAGCTCAGATACGCAGTATTTT	NA	TRBV20-1	TRBJ2-3	NA
CSAYGTGGEQETQYF	TGCAGTGCTTATGGGACAGGGGGCGAACAAGAGACCCAGTACTTC	few	TRBV20-1	TRBJ2-5	TRBD1